One sample yielded the 28 T cell receptor beta chains listed below, sequenced in a study of CD4 T cells in relation to SARS-CoV-2 and coronaviruses. Their recognized antigens are unknown. Here immunoSEQ multiplex PCR was the method, and the copy in TCRdb shows in-frame clones only, minus some. This table holds some 38,000 clones, under 85% found once. Sequenced sample: memory CD4+ T cells from PBMCs, cultured in vitro. Receptors originate from an adult with COVID-19.

This clone was recorded once. This chain uses TRBV5-6 with TRBJ2-1; possibly TRBD2 for D (6 bases). Germline loops: CDR1 SGHDT, CDR2 YYEEEE. V was cut by 1 base and J by 8 bases, with 13 bases left in between. The CDR3 is 14 amino acids. The chain's CDR3 is CASSLPRASDEQFF. The DNA for the CDR3 is TGTGCCAGCAGCTTGCCAAGAGCTAGCGATGAGCAGTTCTTC.

This chain links TRBV4-2 with TRBJ2-5; D unresolved. The CDR3 extends over 14 amino acids. From germline, CDR1 is LGHNA and CDR2 YNFKEQ. The V end lost 0 bases, the J end lost 1 base, and 6 bases lay between the germline ends. CDR3 nucleotides: TGTGCCAGCAGCCAAGAGTTAGTCCAAGAGACCCAGTACTTC. This translates into CASSQELVQETQYF.

The V call is TRBV11-2, the J call TRBJ1-3, with no clear D. Germline lookup yields CDR1 SGHAT and CDR2 FQNNGV. Deletions cut 6 bases from V and 0 bases from J, with 6 bases between. The CDR3 has 13 residues. The CDR3 region has the DNA TGTGCCAGCAGAGGATACTCTGGAAACACCATATATTTT. As protein: CASRGYSGNTIYF.

The genes are TRBV18 and TRBJ2-7; 8 nucleotides agree with TRBD1. The CDR3 runs 15 residues. The germline CDR1 and CDR2 sequences are KGHSH and LQKENI. V gave up 2 bases and J gave up 5 bases; unmatched junction bases: 8. The CDR3 nucleotides are TGTGCCAGCTCACCATCCGGACAGGGCATGAACGAGCAGTACTTC. It specifies CASSPSGQGMNEQYF.

This clone was counted only a few times. This chain connects TRBV7-9 to TRBJ1-6; no reliable D call. V lost 4 bases, J lost 9 bases, and 16 bases lay in between. In germline, CDR1 is SEHNR, CDR2 FQNEAQ (reference sequence). CDR3 size: 15 residues. The CDR3 sequence: CASSSPPGRGSPLHF. For the CDR3, the DNA is TGTGCCAGCAGCTCCCCCCCGGGGAGAGGTTCACCCCTCCACTTT.

The chain has TRBV7-2 and TRBJ2-7; 12 bases map to TRBD2. This CDR3 has 16 amino acids. CDR1 and CDR2 from the germline V gene are SGHTA and FQGNSA. J lost 0 bases, V lost 5 bases, and 5 bases had no gene match. CDR3: CASSDPGLAGSYEQYF. CDR3 bases: TGTGCCAGCAGCGACCCGGGACTAGCGGGCTCCTACGAGCAGTACTTC.

Points on this clone: Sequence at one end of the junction differs from germline and may be a read error. V gene TRBV2 combines with J gene TRBJ2-1; no definite D call. The V gene's germline CDR1 is SNHLY and CDR2 FYNNEI. This CDR3 has 12 residues. The CDR3 DNA is TGTGCCAGCACGTTCGTGTACAAAGAGCAGTTCTTC. Protein product: CASTFVYKEQFF.

CDR3 loop: CASSSGQTNYGYTF. CDR3 DNA sequence: TGCGCCAGCAGCTCCGGACAGACTAACTATGGCTACACCTTC. V usage is TRBV5-1 and J usage is TRBJ1-2; tentatively, D is TRBD1 (6 bases). Germline V gene sequence: CDR1 SGHRS, CDR2 YFSETQ. CDR3 length equals 14 residues. Trimming took off 3 bases at V and 0 bases at J, with 9 bases between the two ends.

The J gene is TRBJ2-7, the V gene TRBV9; no clear D gene. The CDR3 is made up of 15 amino acids. Trimming removed 0 bases from V and 6 bases from J, with 16 bases in between. The germline V gene encodes CDR1 SGDLS and CDR2 YYNGEE. CDR3 residues: CASSVAPTPPLEQYF. The CDR3 DNA is TGTGCCAGCAGCGTAGCACCCACCCCTCCGCTCGAGCAGTACTTC.

The chain employs TRBV2 and TRBJ2-1; the D gene is possibly TRBD2 (6 bases). CDR1 and CDR2 from the germline V gene are SNHLY and FYNNEI. V lost 6 bases and J 14 bases, leaving 14 bases between the germline ends. The CDR3 consists of 11 residues. The CDR3 DNA reads as TGTGCCAGCAGAAACCGGGACTGGAAGTTCTTC. Protein: CASRNRDWKFF.

The chain uses TRBV18 and TRBJ2-5; tentatively, D is TRBD2 (5 bases). CDR1 is KGHSH, CDR2 LQKENI, per germline. The CDR3 has 14 amino acids. V was pared by 3 bases and J by 2 bases, with 10 bases between. This chain's CDR3 is CASSPGGLQETQYF. The CDR3 DNA follows: TGTGCCAGCTCACCGGGCGGGTTACAAGAGACCCAGTACTTC.

This chain joins TRBV28 and TRBJ2-2; D is unresolved. The CDR3 contains 14 residues. Germline V gene sequence: CDR1 MDHEN, CDR2 SYDVKM. Trimming removed 5 bases at V and 0 bases at J, with 7 bases between. CDR3 residues: CASSTGANTGELFF. The CDR3 DNA reads TGTGCCAGCAGTACCGGAGCGAACACCGGGGAGCTGTTTTTT.

This clone showed up just a few times. The V gene is TRBV28, the J gene TRBJ2-4, with no clear D. Trimming removed 3 bases at V and 6 bases at J, with 9 bases between. This CDR3 contains 13 residues. The germline gives CDR1 MDHEN, CDR2 SYDVKM. For the CDR3, the DNA is TGTGCCAGCAGTTTTTACACGGGAAACATTCAGTACTTC. This gives the protein CASSFYTGNIQYF. Complete variable domain (other parts from reference TRBV28 and TRBJ2-4): DVKVTQSSRYLVKRTGEKVFLECVQDMDHENMFWYRQDPGLGLRLIYFSYDVKMKEKGDIPEGYSVSREKKERFSLILESASTNQTSMYLCASSFYTGNIQYFGAGTRLSVL.

The CDR3, as DNA: TGCGCCAGCAGCGAAAGACAGGGGACGTACAATGAGCAGTTCTTC. It translates to CASSERQGTYNEQFF. The chain has TRBV5-1 and TRBJ2-1; TRBD1 agrees at 8 bases. Germline V gene data show CDR1 as SGHRS and CDR2 as YFSETQ. The length of the CDR3 is 15 residues. V trimming: 4 bases; J trimming: 4 bases; junction bases outside the gene matches: 7.

The chain employs TRBV7-9 and TRBJ1-1; D gene uncertain. Germline V gives CDR1 SEHNR, CDR2 FQNEAQ (reference sequence). The CDR3 sequence is 12 residues long. Between the trimmed V and J ends, which lost 5 bases and 2 bases, there was a span of 6 bases. CDR3 DNA: TGTGCCAGCAGCACGTCCAACACTGAAGCTTTCTTT. Translated: CASSTSNTEAFF.

This rearrangement joins TRBV2 to TRBJ1-6; D unresolved. This CDR3 spans 13 amino acids. V was cut by 0 bases and J by 7 bases, with 4 bases left in between. Germline V gives CDR1 SNHLY, CDR2 FYNNEI. DNA of the CDR3: TGTGCCAGCAGTGAAGCGGAGAATTCACCCCTCCACTTT. Residues: CASSEAENSPLHF.

The chain carries TRBV30 and TRBJ2-5; D perhaps matches TRBD1 (5 bases). The CDR3 runs to 13 residues. In germline, CDR1 is GTSNPN, CDR2 SVGIG (reference sequence). V lost 2 bases and J lost 5, with 12 bases in between. As DNA, the CDR3 is TGTGCCTGGAGTCAAGGGGATCTGGAGACCCAGTACTTC. It encodes CAWSQGDLETQYF.

The rearrangement joins TRBV5-8 to TRBJ1-4; weak D call: TRBD1 (5 bases). Germline values: CDR1 SGHTS, CDR2 YDEGEE. V shed 4 bases and J shed 8 bases, with 15 bases lying between them. The CDR3 totals 14 residues. The CDR3, as DNA: TGTGCCAGCAGCACGGACATTATCGGCGAAAAACTGTTTTTT. It yields the protein CASSTDIIGEKLFF.

This chain uses TRBV25-1 with TRBJ2-1; either TRBD1 or TRBD2 may fit D (6 bases each). The V and J ends lost 3 bases and 0 bases respectively, with 12 bases between them. Germline CDR1 reads MGHDK; CDR2 reads SYGVNS. There are 16 residues in the CDR3. The CDR3 reads CASSDTGAYSYNEQFF. As DNA, the CDR3 is TGTGCCAGCAGTGACACGGGGGCTTACTCCTACAATGAGCAGTTCTTC.

V is TRBV27 and J is TRBJ2-7; 7 bases are a match to TRBD1. The CDR3 consists of 13 residues. V was clipped by 6 bases and J by 2 bases; unmatched bases: 4. Germline CDR1 reads MNHEY; CDR2 reads SMNVEV (reference sequence). CDR3 loop: CASSTTGTYEQYF. DNA of the CDR3: TGTGCCAGCAGCACGACAGGGACCTACGAGCAGTACTTC.

This clone was seen only a few times. The chain carries TRBV2 and TRBJ2-3; D gene unclear. The germline CDR1 and CDR2 sequences are SNHLY and FYNNEI. The CDR3 is made up of 16 amino acids. Trimming cost V 4 bases and J 5 bases, with 19 bases left between them. The CDR3 nucleotides are TGTGCCAGCAGTGCCCGTCTCGCCTTATCAGGAGATACGCAGTATTTT. It translates to CASSARLALSGDTQYF.

The CDR3 region is CATAGETDTQYF. The CDR3 region has the DNA TGTGCCACAGCGGGAGAAACAGATACGCAGTATTTT. The rearrangement links TRBV2 to TRBJ2-3; 8 bases align to TRBD2. The CDR3 is made up of 12 amino acids. Germline lookup yields CDR1 SNHLY and CDR2 FYNNEI. V trimming: 10 bases; J trimming: 3 bases; junction bases outside the gene matches: 3.

The J gene is TRBJ2-1, the V gene TRBV12-5; 11 nucleotides line up with TRBD2. Germline trimming cut 3 bases from V and 8 bases from J; bases unmatched to any gene: 15. The CDR3 has 18 residues. Germline V CDR1 and CDR2: LGHNT, FRNRAP. DNA for the CDR3: TGTGCTAGTGGTTTAAGTAGCGGGAGGGCCTTTCTCCCCCATGAGCAGTTCTTC. It specifies CASGLSSGRAFLPHEQFF.

The chain employs TRBV5-1 and TRBJ1-6; D is possibly TRBD1 (5 bases). The CDR3 is 15 residues long. The germline CDR1 and CDR2 sequences are SGHRS and YFSETQ. Trimming shortened V by 3 bases and J by 3 bases, and 10 bases separated the two germline ends. The CDR3: CASSSSGGYNSPLHF. The CDR3 region has the DNA TGCGCCAGCAGCTCCTCCGGGGGCTATAATTCACCCCTCCACTTT.

J is TRBJ2-7 and V is TRBV18; 13 nucleotides agree with TRBD2. Germline CDR1 is KGHSH and CDR2 is LQKENI. The CDR3 has 15 residues. J gave up 7 bases and V 4 bases, and 7 bases lay outside the gene matches. The CDR3 coding sequence is TGTGCCAGCTCACGAACTAGCGGGAGGGCCGATGAGCAGTACTTC. Its protein is CASSRTSGRADEQYF.

This chain uses TRBV5-4 with TRBJ2-7, with 10 bases matching TRBD1. The junction had 8 bases not matched to a gene; V was cut back by 4 bases and J by 1 base. The CDR3 spans 16 residues. From germline, CDR1 is SGHNT and CDR2 YYREEE (reference sequence). In DNA form, the CDR3 reads TGTGCCAGCAGCGCCCGACAGGGGGCGCTGTCCTACGAGCAGTACTTC. It yields the protein CASSARQGALSYEQYF.

This rearrangement joins TRBV9 to TRBJ2-1; 9 nucleotides align to TRBD2. The ends lost 0 bases at V and 10 bases at J; junction bases unmatched: 14. The CDR3 consists of 17 residues. Per germline, CDR1 SGDLS and CDR2 YYNGEE. CDR3 region: CASSVGGGLAGSREQFF. The CDR3, as DNA: TGTGCCAGCAGCGTAGGAGGGGGGCTAGCGGGGTCCAGGGAGCAGTTCTTC.

The rearrangement joins TRBV20-1 to TRBJ1-6; D is ambiguous. The V end lost 3 bases, the J end lost 5 bases, and 14 bases lay between the germline ends. The CDR3 is made up of 15 amino acids. Looked up from germline, CDR1 is DFQATT and CDR2 is SNEGSKA (reference sequence). CDR3 region: CSASEAGRDNSPLHF. The CDR3, as DNA: TGCAGTGCTAGTGAGGCGGGTCGGGATAATTCACCCCTCCACTTT.